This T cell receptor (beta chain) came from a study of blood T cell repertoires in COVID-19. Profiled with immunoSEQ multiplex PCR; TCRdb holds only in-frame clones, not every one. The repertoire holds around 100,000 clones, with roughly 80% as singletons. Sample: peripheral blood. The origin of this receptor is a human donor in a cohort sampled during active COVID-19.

The CDR3 here is CASSPGSQVQQETQYF. CDR3 in DNA: TGCGCCAGCAGCCCAGGCTCTCAGGTACAACAAGAGACCCAGTACTTC. The J gene is TRBJ2-5, the V gene TRBV5-1; no reliable D call. The germline CDR1 and CDR2 sequences are SGHRS and YFSETQ. The CDR3 contains 16 residues. V dropped 4 bases and J dropped 2 bases, with 18 bases sitting between them.